These 19 T cell receptor beta chains came from one sample sequenced in a study of T cells in localized non-small cell lung cancer. Only in-frame clones appear in the TCRdb table, and some are missing; sequencing was by immunoSEQ multiplex PCR. Among more than 3,000 clones, over 20% were seen once, and the ten largest hold more than 12%. Here the sequenced sample was normal lung tissue next to the tumor, taken before any cancer treatment. Receptors were obtained from a man aged 40 to 75 with stage III squamous cell lung carcinoma.

This clone appeared a few times. The sample has other DNA sequences that encode this CDR3 too. The J gene is TRBJ2-2, the V gene TRBV11-3; maybe TRBD1 (5 bases). Trimming took 2 bases from V and 5 from J, leaving 9 bases between them. Germline V gives CDR1 SGHNT, CDR2 YENEEA. This CDR3 region has 14 residues. The CDR3 DNA reads TGTGCCAGCAGCTTAAGGTCAGGGACCGGGGAGCTGTTTTTT. It codes for CASSLRSGTGELFF.

The DNA for the CDR3 is TGTGCCAGCAGCGCCGCGAGCGGAGGCCGTAATGAGCAGTTCTTC. This sequence encodes CASSAASGGRNEQFF. The chain is built from TRBV9 and TRBJ2-1; D perhaps matches TRBD2 (5 bases). The CDR3 loop spans 15 amino acids. CDR1 SGDLS and CDR2 YYNGEE come from the germline V gene. V lost 3 bases and J lost 7, with 17 bases in between.

This clone was detected once. The chain uses TRBV5-1 and TRBJ2-3; TRBD2 might be the D (6 bases). The CDR3 has 15 residues. Germline V gene data show CDR1 as SGHRS and CDR2 as YFSETQ. The V gene lost 3 bases and the J gene lost 2 bases, with 13 bases spanning the gap. CDR3 sequence: CASSSQGLLTDTQYF. The CDR3 DNA reads as TGCGCCAGCAGCTCGCAGGGACTTCTCACAGATACGCAGTATTTT.

This clone showed up just a few times. The chain joins TRBV11-3 to TRBJ1-2, with D perhaps TRBD1 (5 bases). CDR3 length equals 14 residues. Germline CDR1 reads SGHNT; CDR2 reads YENEEA. Trimming removed 8 bases from V and 1 base from J, with 14 bases in between. CDR3 DNA sequence: TGTGCCAGCCAAGACAGCCCGAATAACTATGGCTACACCTTC. Translating it yields CASQDSPNNYGYTF.

The genes are TRBV7-1 and TRBJ2-1; no clear D gene. TRBV7-1 qualifies as an ORF whose function is uncertain. The CDR3 extends over 13 amino acids. Trimming pared 4 bases from V and 9 bases from J, leaving 13 bases between. The CDR3 region has the DNA TGTGCCAGCAGCTTAAGGAGCCTCAGTGAGCAGTTCTTC. Translating gives CASSLRSLSEQFF.

In its sample, this clone is large (0.1 to 1%). The genes are TRBV11-3 and TRBJ2-3, with TRBD2 as a possible D gene (5 bases). The CDR3 spans 15 residues. Germline V lookup: CDR1 SGHNT, CDR2 YENEEA. The V end lost 5 bases, the J end lost 2 bases, and 14 bases lay between the germline ends. The CDR3 is CASSSGGFLTDTQYF. CDR3 sequence (DNA): TGTGCCAGCAGCAGCGGCGGGTTCCTCACAGATACGCAGTATTTT.

This clone is categorized as medium-sized. This chain joins TRBV11-3 and TRBJ1-1, with D tentatively TRBD1 (5 bases). The CDR3 runs to 15 residues. Germline V gene sequence: CDR1 SGHNT, CDR2 YENEEA. V gave up 6 bases and J gave up 2 bases, with 16 bases separating them. The CDR3 DNA reads as TGTGCCAGCAGGTCTCCGGGACGGAGAAACACTGAAGCTTTCTTT. Translating gives CASRSPGRRNTEAFF. The full variable domain, completed using reference TRBV11-3 and TRBJ1-1, is EAGVVQSPRYKIIEKKQPVAFWCNPISGHNTLYWYLQNLGQGPELLIRYENEEAVDDSQLPKDRFSAERLKGVDSTLKIQPAELGDSAVYLCASRSPGRRNTEAFFGQGTRLTVV.

This clone was picked up one time. The genes are TRBV28 and TRBJ1-6, with D hard to call. This CDR3 spans 14 amino acids. The germline V gene encodes CDR1 MDHEN and CDR2 SYDVKM. The CDR3 DNA sequence: TGTGTTTGCACCGGCAGCTCCTATAATTCACCCCTCCACTTT. This encodes CVCTGSSYNSPLHF.

The CDR3 reads CASSLEQGRSEAFF. The CDR3, as DNA: TGTGCCAGCAGCTTAGAACAGGGACGCTCCGAAGCTTTCTTT. The chain joins TRBV11-3 to TRBJ1-1, with TRBD1 as a possible D gene (6 bases). V lost 0 bases, J lost 8 bases, and 13 bases lay in between. The CDR3 runs 14 residues. Germline V gene data show CDR1 as SGHNT and CDR2 as YENEEA. Full variable domain (missing parts from reference TRBV11-3 and TRBJ1-1): EAGVVQSPRYKIIEKKQPVAFWCNPISGHNTLYWYLQNLGQGPELLIRYENEEAVDDSQLPKDRFSAERLKGVDSTLKIQPAELGDSAVYLCASSLEQGRSEAFFGQGTRLTVV.

A few counts support this clone. The V and J genes are TRBV6-8 and TRBJ2-1, with D perhaps TRBD1 (5 bases). In germline, CDR1 is MNHGY, CDR2 SAAAGT. Trimming shortened V by 8 bases and J by 4 bases, and 15 bases separated the two germline ends. The CDR3 has 14 amino acids. This CDR3 reads CASGWQGAYNEQFF. The CDR3 DNA reads as TGTGCCAGCGGGTGGCAGGGTGCTTACAATGAGCAGTTCTTC.

This clone has only a few counts. V and J are TRBV11-3 and TRBJ2-1; 10 positions match TRBD2. In germline, CDR1 is SGHNT, CDR2 YENEEA. The CDR3 spans 14 residues. The ends lost 4 bases at V and 11 bases at J; junction bases unmatched: 8. The CDR3 reads CASSSGTSDFKQFF. The CDR3 bases are TGTGCCAGCAGCTCCGGGACTAGCGATTTCAAGCAGTTCTTC.

The chain joins TRBV6-8 to TRBJ1-6; 7 bases match TRBD1. J gave up 8 bases and V 5 bases, and 3 bases lay outside the gene matches. This CDR3 comprises 13 residues. The germline V gene encodes CDR1 MNHGY and CDR2 SAAAGT. The CDR3 sequence is CASSRDRDSPLHF. The CDR3 nucleotides are TGTGCCAGCAGTAGAGACAGGGATTCACCCCTCCACTTT.

This clone was recorded a few times. J is TRBJ2-7 and V is TRBV28, with a weak D call TRBD1 (6 bases). The V end lost 6 bases, the J end lost 2 bases, and 11 bases lay between the germline ends. The CDR3 runs 13 residues. CDR1 and CDR2 from the germline V gene are MDHEN and SYDVKM. The CDR3 region has the DNA TGTGCCAGCAGGCCGGGACAAACCTACGAGCAGTACTTC. Translation gives CASRPGQTYEQYF.

In the case of this clone: The same CDR3 arises from other DNA sequences in this sample as well. The chain recombines TRBV11-3 with TRBJ1-2; 7 bases are a match to TRBD1. This CDR3 is built from 14 residues. Germline trimming cut 5 bases from V and 3 bases from J; bases unmatched to any gene: 6. Per germline, CDR1 SGHNT and CDR2 YENEEA. DNA of the CDR3: TGTGCCAGCAGCCTAGGGGGGACAGACTATGGCTACACCTTC. Protein product: CASSLGGTDYGYTF.

In its sample, this clone was seen a few times. The J gene is TRBJ1-5, the V gene TRBV28; D ambiguous. The V gene's germline CDR1 is MDHEN and CDR2 SYDVKM. This CDR3 has 14 residues. V lost 5 bases and J lost 4, with 12 bases in between. CDR3 nucleotides: TGTGCCAGCAGTCCCGTGGCGGATAATCAGCCCCAGCATTTT. It specifies CASSPVADNQPQHF.

The V and J genes are TRBV28 and TRBJ1-1; D is perhaps TRBD1 (6 bases). V lost 5 bases to trimming and J lost 1 base, with 14 bases between them. CDR1 and CDR2 from the germline V gene are MDHEN and SYDVKM. The CDR3 loop spans 15 amino acids. The CDR3 region is CASSLAETGNTEAFF. The CDR3 DNA reads as TGTGCCAGCAGTCTGGCCGAGACAGGGAACACTGAAGCTTTCTTT.

The chain has TRBV28 and TRBJ1-3, with unresolved D. The CDR3 runs to 12 residues. CDR1 and CDR2 (germline): MDHEN, SYDVKM. Trimming left V 3 bases short and J 4 bases short, with 4 bases between. CDR3 loop: CASSFPGNTIYF. The CDR3 bases are TGTGCCAGCAGTTTCCCAGGAAACACCATATATTTT.

Within the sample, this clone is medium-sized (0.01 to 0.1%). The chain employs TRBV11-3 and TRBJ2-7, with D possibly being TRBD1 (6 bases). Trimming removed 5 bases from V and 6 bases from J, with 20 bases in between. The germline gives CDR1 SGHNT, CDR2 YENEEA. The CDR3 is 15 residues long. The CDR3 DNA follows: TGTGCCAGCAGCGGAGAACAGGGAGTAGGTAGCGAGCAGTACTTC. Residues: CASSGEQGVGSEQYF. The entire variable domain, with the rest obtained from reference TRBV11-3 and TRBJ2-7, is as follows: EAGVVQSPRYKIIEKKQPVAFWCNPISGHNTLYWYLQNLGQGPELLIRYENEEAVDDSQLPKDRFSAERLKGVDSTLKIQPAELGDSAVYLCASSGEQGVGSEQYFGPGTRLTVT.

This chain uses TRBV19 with TRBJ2-2; perhaps TRBD2 as D (5 bases). Trimming removed 10 bases from V and 7 bases from J, with 19 bases in between. The CDR3 spans 14 residues. The germline gives CDR1 LNHDA, CDR2 SQIVND (reference sequence). CDR3 sequence reads: CATSTRTLYGELFF. The CDR3 DNA reads as TGTGCCACCTCAACCCGGACTCTTTACGGGGAGCTGTTTTTT.